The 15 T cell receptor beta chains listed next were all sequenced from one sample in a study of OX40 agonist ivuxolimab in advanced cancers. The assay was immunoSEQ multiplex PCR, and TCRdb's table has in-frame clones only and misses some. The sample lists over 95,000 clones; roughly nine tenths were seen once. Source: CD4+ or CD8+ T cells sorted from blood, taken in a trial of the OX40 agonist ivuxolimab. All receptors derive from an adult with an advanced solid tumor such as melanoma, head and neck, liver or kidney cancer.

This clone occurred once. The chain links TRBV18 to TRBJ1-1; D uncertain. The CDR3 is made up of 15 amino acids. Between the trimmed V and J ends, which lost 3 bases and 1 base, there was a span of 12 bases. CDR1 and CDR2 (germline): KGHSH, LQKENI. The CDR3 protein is CASSPGLFENTEAFF. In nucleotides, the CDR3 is TGTGCCAGCTCACCTGGTCTGTTCGAGAACACTGAAGCTTTCTTT. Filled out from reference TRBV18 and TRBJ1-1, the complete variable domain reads NAGVMQNPRHLVRRRGQEARLRCSPMKGHSHVYWYRQLPEEGLKFMVYLQKENIIDESGMPKERFSAEFPKEGPSILRIQQVVRGDSAAYFCASSPGLFENTEAFFGQGTRLTVV.

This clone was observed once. CDR3 sequence reads: CASSLSPGGVEYF. The CDR3 bases are TGTGCCAGCAGTTTAAGCCCGGGGGGGGTAGAGTACTTC. This chain joins TRBV28 and TRBJ2-7; the match to TRBD2 covers 8 bases. Germline values: CDR1 MDHEN, CDR2 SYDVKM. The CDR3 spans 13 residues. J lost 11 bases, V lost 2 bases, and 8 bases had no gene match.

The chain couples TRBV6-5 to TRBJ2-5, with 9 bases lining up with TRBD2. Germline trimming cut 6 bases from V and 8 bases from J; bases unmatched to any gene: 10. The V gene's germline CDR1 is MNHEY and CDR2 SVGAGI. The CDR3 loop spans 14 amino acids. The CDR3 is CASSHSTSGSTQYF. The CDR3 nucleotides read TGTGCCAGCAGCCACTCGACTAGCGGAAGTACCCAGTACTTC.

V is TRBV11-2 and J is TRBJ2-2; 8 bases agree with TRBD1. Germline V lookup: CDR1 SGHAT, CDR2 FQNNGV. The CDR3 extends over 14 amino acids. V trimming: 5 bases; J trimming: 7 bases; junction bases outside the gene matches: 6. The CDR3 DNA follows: TGTGCCAGCAGCCCAGACAGGGGTATCGGGGAGCTGTTTTTT. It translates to CASSPDRGIGELFF.

The CDR3 is CASTPGGRSYNEQFF. The CDR3 coding sequence is TGTGCCAGCACCCCGGGCGGGAGGTCATACAATGAGCAGTTCTTC. The rearrangement uses TRBV6-6 and TRBJ2-1; 8 bases fit TRBD2. CDR1 is MNHNY and CDR2 is SVGAGI in the germline V gene (reference sequence). Trimming at V came to 7 bases and at J to 4 bases, leaving 9 bases not matched to a gene. This CDR3 has 15 amino acids.

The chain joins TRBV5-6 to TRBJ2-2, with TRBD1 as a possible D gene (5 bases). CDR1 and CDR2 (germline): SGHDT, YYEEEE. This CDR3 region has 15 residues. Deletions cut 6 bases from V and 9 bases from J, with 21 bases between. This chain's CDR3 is CASTLGVGLGRELFF. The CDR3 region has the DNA TGTGCCAGCACCCTAGGAGTGGGGCTGGGCAGGGAGCTGTTTTTT. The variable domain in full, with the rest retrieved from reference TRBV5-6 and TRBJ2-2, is DAGVTQSPTHLIKTRGQQVTLRCSPKSGHDTVSWYQQALGQGPQFIFQYYEEEERQRGNFPDRFSGHQFPNYSSELNVNALLLGDSALYLCASTLGVGLGRELFFGEGSRLTVL.

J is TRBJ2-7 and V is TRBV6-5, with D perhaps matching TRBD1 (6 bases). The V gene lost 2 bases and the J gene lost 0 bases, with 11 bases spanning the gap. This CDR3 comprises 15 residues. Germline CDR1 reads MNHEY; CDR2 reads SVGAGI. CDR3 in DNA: TGTGCCAGCAGTTACCGTAGGGGGAGCTCCTACGAGCAGTACTTC. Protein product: CASSYRRGSSYEQYF.

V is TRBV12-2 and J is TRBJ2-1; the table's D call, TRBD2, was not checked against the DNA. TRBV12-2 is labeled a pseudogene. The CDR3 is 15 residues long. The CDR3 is CASRLATTSYNEQFF. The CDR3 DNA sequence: TGTGCAAGTCGCTTAGCGACGACTAGCTACAATGAGCAGTTCTTC.

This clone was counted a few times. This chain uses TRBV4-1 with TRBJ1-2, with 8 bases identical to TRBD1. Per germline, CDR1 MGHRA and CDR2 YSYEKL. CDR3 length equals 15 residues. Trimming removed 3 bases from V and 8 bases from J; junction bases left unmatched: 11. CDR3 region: CASSQTRQGLGGYTF. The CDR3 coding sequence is TGCGCCAGCAGCCAGACCCGACAGGGGCTGGGCGGCTACACCTTC.

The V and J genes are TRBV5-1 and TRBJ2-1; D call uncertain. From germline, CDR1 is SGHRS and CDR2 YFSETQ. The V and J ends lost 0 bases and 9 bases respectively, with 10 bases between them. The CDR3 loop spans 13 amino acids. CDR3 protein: CASSLGPESEQFF. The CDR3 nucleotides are TGCGCCAGCAGCTTGGGTCCGGAGAGTGAGCAGTTCTTC.

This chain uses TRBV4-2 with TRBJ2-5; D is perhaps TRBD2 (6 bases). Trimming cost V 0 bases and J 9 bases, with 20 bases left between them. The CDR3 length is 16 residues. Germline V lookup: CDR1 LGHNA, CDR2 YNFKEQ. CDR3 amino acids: CASSQDGGTPRLPQYF. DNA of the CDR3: TGTGCCAGCAGCCAAGATGGAGGGACTCCCAGATTGCCCCAGTACTTC.

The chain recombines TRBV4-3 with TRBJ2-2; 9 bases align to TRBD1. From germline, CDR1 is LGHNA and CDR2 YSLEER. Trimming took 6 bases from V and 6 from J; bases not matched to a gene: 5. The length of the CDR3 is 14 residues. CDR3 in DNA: TGCGCCAGCAGGCGGGACAGGGAGGCCGGGGAGCTGTTTTTT. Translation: CASRRDREAGELFF.

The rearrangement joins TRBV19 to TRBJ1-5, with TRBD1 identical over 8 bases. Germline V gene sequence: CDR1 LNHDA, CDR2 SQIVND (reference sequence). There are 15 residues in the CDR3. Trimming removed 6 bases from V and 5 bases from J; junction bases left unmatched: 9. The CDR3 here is CASSSDRGGYQPQHF. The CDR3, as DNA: TGTGCCAGTAGCAGTGACAGGGGTGGATATCAGCCCCAGCATTTT.

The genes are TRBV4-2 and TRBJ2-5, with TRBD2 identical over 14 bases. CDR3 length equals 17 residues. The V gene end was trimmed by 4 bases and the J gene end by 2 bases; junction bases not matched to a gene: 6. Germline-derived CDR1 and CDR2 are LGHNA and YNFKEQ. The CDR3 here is CASSLGTSGSGQETQYF. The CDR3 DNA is TGTGCCAGCAGCCTCGGGACTAGCGGGAGTGGTCAAGAGACCCAGTACTTC.

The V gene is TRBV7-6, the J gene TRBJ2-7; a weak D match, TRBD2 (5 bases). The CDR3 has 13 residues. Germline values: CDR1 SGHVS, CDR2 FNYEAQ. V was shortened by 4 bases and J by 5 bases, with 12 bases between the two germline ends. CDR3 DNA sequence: TGTGCCAGCAGCTCTCGGGGAGCGCACGAGCAGTACTTC. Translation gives CASSSRGAHEQYF.